The 5 T cell receptor beta chains given below trace back to one sample, sequenced in a study of T cells in Graves' hyperthyroidism and ophthalmopathy. TCR beta CDR3 regions were amplified from RNA. The HTBI primer set drove a first-round RT-PCR of the TCR CDR3. TCRdb independently ran MiXCR on the multiplex PCR reads; one entry per CDR3 protein. The sample includes about 640,000 distinct CDR3 sequences, roughly 15% seen only once; the top ten take about 12%. The sequenced sample consisted of blood. These receptor sequences come from a woman aged 50 to 60 with Graves' ophthalmopathy.

This clonotype was found many times. The V gene is TRBV27, the J gene TRBJ1-2, with 10 bases lining up with TRBD1. CDR1 is MNHEY, CDR2 SMNVEV, per germline (reference sequence). The V gene end was trimmed by 5 bases and the J gene end by 4 bases; junction bases not matched to a gene: 7. CDR3 length: 15 amino acids. In DNA, the CDR3 is TGTGCCAGCAGTCTAACCGGGACAGGGGTCTATGGCTACACCTTC. This sequence encodes CASSLTGTGVYGYTF.

This clonotype was seen ten or more times. The chain couples TRBV7-9 to TRBJ2-7, with 10 bases lining up with TRBD2. There are 16 residues in the CDR3. The V gene's germline CDR1 is SEHNR and CDR2 FQNEAQ (reference sequence). With V trimmed by 6 bases and J by 3 bases, 11 bases remained unmatched. This CDR3 is CASSHRSGLADYEQYF. The CDR3 coding sequence is TGTGCCAGCAGTCACCGGTCTGGACTAGCGGACTACGAGCAGTACTTC.

The chain uses TRBV27 and TRBJ2-6; 7 positions agree with TRBD2. Germline loops: CDR1 MNHEY, CDR2 SMNVEV (reference sequence). CDR3 size: 17 residues. Trimming took 4 bases from V and 1 from J; bases not matched to a gene: 7. CDR3 DNA: TGTGCCAGCAGTTATGGCGGGGGTCGTTCTGGGGCCAACGTCCTGACTTTC. Its protein product is CASSYGGGRSGANVLTF.

This clonotype was counted many times. The V gene is TRBV5-1, the J gene TRBJ1-1; perhaps TRBD1 as D (5 bases). The CDR3 spans 16 residues. The V end was cut by 0 bases, the J end by 1 base, with 13 bases between. From germline, CDR1 is SGHRS and CDR2 YFSETQ. The CDR3 loop is CASSLVAGGQNTEAFF. CDR3 bases: TGCGCCAGCAGCTTGGTCGCGGGAGGACAGAACACTGAAGCTTTCTTT.

V is TRBV6-2 or TRBV6-3 and J is TRBJ2-7, with a tentative D call TRBD1 (6 bases). V was clipped by 11 bases and J by 2 bases, with 16 bases between them. Germline V gives CDR1 MNHEY, CDR2 SVGEGT. CDR3 length equals 13 residues. The CDR3 is CAGSWTAAYEQYF. The CDR3 DNA reads TGTGCCGGCTCTTGGACAGCAGCCTACGAGCAGTACTTC.